The clone carrying this T cell receptor beta chain appeared a few times. The antigen is unknown. This sample is part of a study of PD-1 blockade in classical Hodgkin lymphoma. Study background: Intravenous nivolumab at 3 mg/kg was given to patients every 2 weeks. Overall study results and limits: Those achieving complete response showed baseline diversity like newly diagnosed patients. At C4D1, TCR diversity had climbed significantly for CD4+ cells, though not for CD8+ cells.

The V gene's germline CDR1 is SEHNR and CDR2 FQNEAQ (reference sequence). The V gene lost 1 base and the J gene lost 0 bases, with 9 bases spanning the gap. The CDR3 extends over 16 amino acids. Sequencing was performed with immunoSEQ multiplex PCR; in TCRdb, only in-frame clones are kept and a portion is missing. The sample includes around 50,000 clones, roughly 80% seen only once; the top ten take roughly 12%. As for time point: cycle 4 day 1 (C4D1), after six to seven weeks of nivolumab. There was relapse after autologous stem cell transplantation in every patient, and there was variation in brentuximab vedotin exposure.

The source of this sequence is a human donor with classical Hodgkin lymphoma. This rearrangement joins TRBV7-9 to TRBJ2-2; D remains unclear. The sequenced sample was peripheral blood mononuclear cells (PBMCs), obtained before the fourth cycle of nivolumab. In nucleotides, the CDR3 is TGTGCCAGCAGCTTAGGTCTGGGGACGAACACCGGGGAGCTGTTTTTT. Protein: CASSLGLGTNTGELFF.